This section outlines one TCR beta chain sequence together with its context. What it recognizes is unknown. Germline V gene data show CDR1 as SGHRS and CDR2 as YFSETQ. This CDR3 comprises 17 residues. Trimming took 4 bases from V and 2 from J; bases not matched to a gene: 8. The sample is drawn from a study of cytomegalovirus exposure and HLA in healthy donors. General observations from the study: Per a prior analysis, the majority of TCR beta V segments were productive roughly 87% or roughly 30% of the time. A missense variant in DCLRE1C was later tied to TCR beta V- and J-gene trimming. TCR beta chains numbering under 200 were designated cytomegalovirus-associated.

60 Vbeta and 13 Jbeta primers were used in PCR. Profiled with immunoSEQ multiplex PCR; TCRdb holds only in-frame clones, not every one. Here the sample table reports 60,000 to 65,000 clones. The receptor was derived from a man aged 25-45 years in good health and CMV-seropositive. Sequencing was done on a sample of PBMCs. V and J are TRBV5-1 and TRBJ2-7, with 14 bases matching TRBD2. CDR3 residues: CASSRGTSGGSTYEQYF. As DNA, the CDR3 is TGCGCCAGCAGCCGAGGGACTAGCGGGGGCAGTACCTACGAGCAGTACTTC.